Sequencing of this TCR beta chain was carried out in a study of blood T cells in healthy people across ages (dated by TCRdb to about 2015). Describing the broader study: In model experiments, template switching captured about one uniquely barcoded TCR beta cDNA molecule for every two T cells. Using deep sequencing normalized with unique cDNA molecular identifiers, the study measured how TCR beta repertoire diversity changes with age. Four age groups were formed from the donors: young (average about 16 years), middle-aged (just under 40), aged (roughly 58) and long-lived (more than 75). To avoid experimental bias, donors of different ages were randomly spread across the sequencing lanes. Using the same blood draw, the study looked at two additional independent replicas of 1 million unique cDNA reads for two donors, one aged 18 to 29 and the other aged 80 or older. The investigation overall reported the following: Estimates of total diversity from one million sequenced T cells were regarded as lower bounds and underestimates. The long-lived group showed more naive CD4+ T cells, fewer expanded clones and increased TCR diversity than the aged group, suggesting age selection. A strong correlation was found between observed TCR beta diversity and the percentage of naive T cells measured by flow cytometry. Donor CMV infection status was unknown, potentially confounding age-related changes in expanded clonotypes. Observed TCR beta diversity per million T cells fell roughly linearly with age, and a significant reduction was already apparent by age around 44. Since profiling was done on bulk unsorted PBMCs, naive and antigen-experienced compartments could not be conclusively compared.

Of note for this clonotype: The clone's antigen remains unknown. This may come from a read error, since a much larger clone is one base off.

Systemically healthy Caucasian individuals from Russia, some 40 in total and aged roughly 6 to 100 years, were included as donors. Ten milliliters of peripheral blood were drawn from each donor into EDTA-treated Vacutainer tubes. Ficoll-Paque density-gradient centrifugation was used to isolate PBMCs, with at least 6 million obtained per sample. Trizol reagent was used to extract total RNA from PBMCs, with at least 6 micrograms per sample. For every donor, an aliquot of PBMCs went through flow cytometry to measure the percentages of naive CD45RAhigh/CD27high T cells. Library creation used 5' RACE. Sequencing relied on an Illumina HiSeq 2500. A second PCR of roughly 7 to 11 cycles was performed with a sample-barcoded 5' primer and a J-beta primer mix. Each TCR beta cDNA molecule received a unique molecular identifier from a template-switch 5' adaptor carrying 12 random nucleotides. Each sample yielded at least 3 million CDR3-containing paired-end reads. The Mint cDNA synthesis kit, primed by a TRBC-specific oligonucleotide, was used to synthesize first-strand cDNA from all RNA. Following uracil-DNA glycosylase treatment, all cDNA underwent a first 18-cycle PCR with the universal primers M1SS and BC2_uni_R. Regarding the original processing steps: For normalization, 1 million high-quality reads were randomly selected from each sample, with every read carrying a distinct molecular identifier. Instead of being binned into consensus sequences, reads with shared molecular identifiers were discarded. MiTCR, run with a Q25 quality threshold and the strictest error-elimination algorithm, handled CDR3 identification, clonotype clustering and error correction. A nonparametric unseen species model with Euler transformation was used to estimate lower-bound total TCR beta diversity. TCRdb reanalyzed the raw reads on its own, using fastp at Q25 for trimming and MiXCR for clone calling, and kept in-frame beta chains. Each CDR3 protein appears once, grouped with its most common genes and DNA. The V and J calls were not made by the authors but by TCRdb's processing. This sample comprises some 1.6 million distinct CDR3 sequences, 30% to 40% of them detected only once. Around 10% of the sample belongs to the ten largest clones.

The CDR3 runs 16 amino acids, cysteine and phenylalanine included. Of the read, only the CDR3 DNA is kept; its 48 bases are in frame from base 1. V and J are trimmed by 6 bases and 0 bases, and the gene matches miss 8 bases of the junction. The germline V gene (reference sequence) provides CDR1 DFQATT and CDR2 SNEGSKA. Material for sequencing was blood. The TCR comes from a woman under 40 in good health. Rearrangement joined TRBV20-1 to TRBJ1-6; TRBD1 lines up with 7 middle nucleotides. The CDR3 has the sequence CSAMDRSSSYNSPLHF. At the DNA level, the sequence is TGCAGTGCGATGGACAGGTCGAGCTCCTATAATTCACCCCTCCACTTT.